This T cell receptor beta chain is drawn from a study of blood T cell repertoires in COVID-19. As for the study in general: Sample material is recorded as cDNA or gDNA derived from T cells, B-cell-depleted T cells, or PBMCs.

As handled by the study authors: Scientists estimated how many nucleated cells there were by amplifying reference gene primers. TCRdb's table, derived via immunoSEQ multiplex PCR, lists solely in-frame clones and lacks some. The D gene and trimming were derived from the DNA, and the V and J assignments and clone size from that table. The sample lists 250,000 to 350,000 clones, approximately 92% seen once, with 2.4% in the top ten. This clone was seen just once. Recovery meant two consecutive negative NP/OP PCR tests, professional clearance, or resolved symptoms. CDR3 length: 12 residues. Germline CDR1 SEHNR, CDR2 FQNEAQ (reference sequence). The V end was cut by 2 bases, the J end by 7 bases, with 9 bases between.

J is TRBJ2-7 and V is TRBV7-9; D possibly corresponds to TRBD2 (6 bases). The receptor was derived from a woman aged 18-35 years who had recovered from COVID-19. Sequenced: PBMCs or T cells enriched from blood (not recorded which). CDR3 amino acids: CASSLTGGEQYF. In nucleotides, the CDR3 is TGTGCCAGCAGCTTAACCGGGGGAGAGCAGTACTTC.